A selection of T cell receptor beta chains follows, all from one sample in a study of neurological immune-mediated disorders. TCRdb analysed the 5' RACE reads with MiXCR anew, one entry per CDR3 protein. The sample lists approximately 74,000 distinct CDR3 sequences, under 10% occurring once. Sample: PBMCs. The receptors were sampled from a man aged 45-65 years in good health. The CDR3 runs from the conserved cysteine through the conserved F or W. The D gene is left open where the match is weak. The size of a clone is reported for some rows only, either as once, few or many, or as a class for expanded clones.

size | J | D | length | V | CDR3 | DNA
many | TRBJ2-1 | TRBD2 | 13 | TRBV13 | CASSSGLADDQFF | TGTGCCAGCAGCTCGGGACTAGCGGATGATCAGTTCTTC
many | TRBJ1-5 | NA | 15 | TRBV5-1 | CASRPDSSINQPQHF | TGCGCCAGCAGGCCCGACAGCTCAATCAATCAGCCCCAGCATTTT
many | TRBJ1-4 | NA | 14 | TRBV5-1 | CASSPGTGNEKLFF | TGCGCCAGCTCACCCGGGACGGGTAATGAAAAACTGTTTTTT
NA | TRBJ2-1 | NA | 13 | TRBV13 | CASSFLTPNEQFF | TGTGCCAGCAGCTTCCTGACTCCAAATGAGCAGTTCTTC
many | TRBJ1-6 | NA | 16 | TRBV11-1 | CASSLRTQGSNSPLHF | TGTGCCAGCAGCTTACGGACACAGGGAAGTAATTCACCCCTCCACTTT
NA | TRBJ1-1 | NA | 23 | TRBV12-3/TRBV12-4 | CASSLWEVHNEQFFGPANTEAFF | NA
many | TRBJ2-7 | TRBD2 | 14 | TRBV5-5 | CASSSRDYQYEQYF | TGTGCCAGCAGCTCCCGGGACTATCAGTACGAGCAGTACTTC
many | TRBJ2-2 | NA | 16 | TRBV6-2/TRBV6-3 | CASSSPGLRGPGELFF | TGTGCCAGTTCATCCCCTGGACTCAGGGGCCCCGGGGAGCTGTTTTTT
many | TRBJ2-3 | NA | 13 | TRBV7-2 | CASSSGGTDTQYF | TGTGCCAGCAGCTCCGGAGGGACAGATACGCAGTATTTT
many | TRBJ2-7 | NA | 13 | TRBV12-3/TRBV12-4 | CASSLTGYYEQYF | TGTGCCAGCAGTTTAACAGGCTATTACGAGCAGTACTTC